This T cell receptor beta chain was observed in a study of T cells in Graves' hyperthyroidism and ophthalmopathy. Findings and limits, study-wide: Most clonotypes that expanded in the thyroid above 0.001 also showed up in blood.

Amplified TCR beta CDR3 regions came from RNA transcripts. First-round RT-PCR targeting the TCR CDR3 was performed with the HTBI primer set. TCRdb reprocessed the multiplex PCR reads via MiXCR and lists one record per CDR3 protein. The sample has 380,000 or so distinct CDR3 sequences, about 15% seen once. For Graves' hyperthyroidism to be stable, ophthalmopathy could not progress within 18 months. Hyperthyroidism patients were newly diagnosed, had disease duration under 2 months, and were aged 18 to 65 years. Those patients with uncontrolled infection, other autoimmune disease, pregnancy or lactation were excluded. CDR1 SNHLY and CDR2 FYNNEI come from the germline V gene. V lost 7 bases and J 1 base, leaving 11 bases between the germline ends. There are 14 residues in the CDR3. This clonotype was seen at least ten times. What it recognizes is unknown.

Sequencing used blood. This TCR was sampled from a woman in her twenties or thirties with Graves' hyperthyroidism. This sequence joins TRBV2 and TRBJ1-5; D not resolved. CDR3 nucleotide sequence: TGTGCCAGCAAAGTGGGGTTAAGCAATCAGCCCCAGCATTTT. It specifies CASKVGLSNQPQHF.